This TCR beta chain comes out of a study of ipilimumab plus nivolumab after autologous stem cell transplantation. The repertoire was sequenced with immunoSEQ multiplex PCR; TCRdb's copy has only in-frame clones and lacks some. The sample has about 40,000 clones; over 90% are singletons. Ipilimumab, 1 mg/kg, started 14 to 28 days after autologous transplant. This receptor was obtained from a male donor with multiple myeloma. Here the sequenced sample was PBMCs, taken in a trial of ipilimumab plus nivolumab as post-transplant consolidation.

CDR3 region: CASSLAGGNTGELFF. The CDR3 bases are TGCGCCAGCAGCTTGGCGGGCGGTAACACCGGGGAGCTGTTTTTT. The rearrangement uses TRBV5-1 and TRBJ2-2; D remains unclear. Germline values: CDR1 SGHRS, CDR2 YFSETQ. This CDR3 spans 15 amino acids. Deletions cut 0 bases from V and 2 bases from J, with 8 bases between.